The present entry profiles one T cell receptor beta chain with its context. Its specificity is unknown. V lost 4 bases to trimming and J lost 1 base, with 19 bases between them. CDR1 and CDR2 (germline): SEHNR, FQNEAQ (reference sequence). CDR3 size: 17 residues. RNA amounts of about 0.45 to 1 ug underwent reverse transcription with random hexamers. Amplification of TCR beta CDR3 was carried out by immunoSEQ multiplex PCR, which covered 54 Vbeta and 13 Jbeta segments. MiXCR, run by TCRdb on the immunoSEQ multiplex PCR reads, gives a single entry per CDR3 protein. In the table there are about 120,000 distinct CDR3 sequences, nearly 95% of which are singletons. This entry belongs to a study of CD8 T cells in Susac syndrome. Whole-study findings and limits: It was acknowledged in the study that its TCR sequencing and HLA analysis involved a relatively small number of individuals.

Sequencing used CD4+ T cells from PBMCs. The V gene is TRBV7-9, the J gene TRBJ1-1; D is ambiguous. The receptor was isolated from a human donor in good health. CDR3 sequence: CASSSPIPVIGNTEAFF. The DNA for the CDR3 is TGTGCCAGCAGCTCCCCGATCCCGGTTATCGGGAACACTGAAGCTTTCTTT.